The sequence of this TCR beta chain was determined in a study of cytomegalovirus exposure and HLA in healthy donors. Study context: Earlier work reported 90 million to 120 million unique TCR beta sequences from about 170 million T cells.

As regards this clone: Its antigen is not known. Within the sample, other DNA sequences also encode this same CDR3.

PCR primers comprised 60 Vbeta and 13 Jbeta primers. Some clones are missing from TCRdb's copy, which holds only in-frame ones; the method was immunoSEQ multiplex PCR. The profile shows about 200,000 clones, approximately 79% of them singletons. The germline gives CDR1 LNHDA, CDR2 SQIVND (reference sequence). With 1 base removed from V and 4 bases from J, the gap between germline ends came to 11 bases. CDR3 length: 15 residues. General study results and limits: Later analysis reportedly placed an Asian-associated ancestry cluster below the approximately 650-donor mean in N-insertions. In a later analysis, HLA-associated beta chains showed higher expansion and lower generation probabilities than comparable chains.

The receptor comes from a man aged 45-65 years in good health and CMV-seronegative. This chain links TRBV19 with TRBJ1-5; a weak D match, TRBD1 (6 bases). The sample was PBMCs. The CDR3 DNA reads TGTGCCAGTAGTATAGGGAGCAGGGGTAATCAGCCCCAGCATTTT. It encodes CASSIGSRGNQPQHF.